This T cell receptor beta chain was found in a study of blood T cell repertoires in COVID-19. Overall study context: The United States, Italy and Spain were the sources of the acute and convalescent COVID-19 samples. The analysed material was cDNA or gDNA that came from T cells, B-cell-depleted T cells, or PBMCs.

There are a few counts of this clone. The germline CDR1 and CDR2 sequences are LGHDT and YNNKEL (reference sequence). The CDR3 has 13 residues. V lost 4 bases and J lost 9; bases outside the gene matches: 7. In the study's own analysis: Using reference gene primer amplification, nucleated cell counts were estimated. The assay was immunoSEQ multiplex PCR, and TCRdb's table has in-frame clones only and misses some. The V and J calls and clone size were taken over from that table, and D and trimming were inferred from the DNA. This table holds tens of thousands of clones, around four fifths found once. The TCR was taken from a woman aged 80 or over with acute or convalescent COVID-19. The chain couples TRBV3-1 (or the pseudogene TRBV3-2) to TRBJ2-7; 9 nucleotides agree with TRBD1. The material sequenced was peripheral blood. CDR3 sequence: CASSLLQGAGQYF. The CDR3 DNA sequence: TGTGCCAGCAGCCTCCTACAGGGGGCTGGGCAGTACTTC.